The clone carrying this TCR beta chain has ten or more counts. V lost 11 bases, J lost 8 bases, and 27 bases lay in between. Per the germline V gene, CDR1 is MNHNS and CDR2 is SASEGT. The CDR3 length is 15 residues. The sample originates from a study of neurological immune-mediated disorders. TCRdb re-derived calls from the 5' RACE reads in MiXCR, one entry per CDR3 protein. The data hold under 70,000 distinct CDR3 sequences, with roughly 3% observed a single time. The material sequenced was PBMCs. This TCR was recovered from a woman in her forties or fifties with multiple sclerosis. This chain joins TRBV6-1 and TRBJ1-2, with a possible D match to TRBD1 (5 bases). The CDR3 DNA follows: TGTGCCGACAGCCCATGGGGAGACCGCTTTAAGGGCTACACCTTC. This encodes CADSPWGDRFKGYTF.